One sample yielded the 8 T cell receptor beta chains listed below, sequenced in a study of blood T cell repertoires in COVID-19. Only in-frame clones appear in the TCRdb table, and some are missing; sequencing was by immunoSEQ multiplex PCR. In the table there are roughly 200,000 clones, nearly 90% of which are singletons. Sequenced: peripheral blood. The receptor source for this set is a man in his fifties or sixties with acute or convalescent COVID-19.

The chain is built from TRBV12-5 and TRBJ1-1; D is uncertain. V was cut by 7 bases and J by 4 bases, with 16 bases left in between. Germline CDR1 and CDR2: LGHNT and FRNRAP. The CDR3 runs 14 residues. CDR3 DNA: TGTGCTAGTGCTTTCGACGGGTCGGGCACTGAAGCTTTCTTT. It specifies CASAFDGSGTEAFF. Together with reference TRBV12-5 and TRBJ1-1, the CDR3 gives the full variable domain: DARVTQTPRHKVTEMGQEVTMRCQPILGHNTVFWYRQTMMQGLELLAYFRNRAPLDDSGMPKDRFSAEMPDATLATLKIQPSEPRDSAVYFCASAFDGSGTEAFFGQGTRLTVV.

The gene calls are TRBV27 and TRBJ2-7; no clear D. CDR1 is MNHEY and CDR2 is SMNVEV in the germline V gene (reference sequence). V was clipped by 5 bases and J by 2 bases, with 13 bases between them. This CDR3 is 14 amino acids long. The CDR3 coding sequence is TGTGCCAGCAGTCCCATTCCGCCTACCTACGAGCAGTACTTC. The encoded protein is CASSPIPPTYEQYF.

This chain joins TRBV30 and TRBJ1-5, with 7 bases lining up with TRBD1. With 3 bases clipped from V and 6 bases from J, the junction kept 11 bases outside the gene matches. Germline CDR1 and CDR2: GTSNPN and SVGIG (reference sequence). The CDR3 totals 15 residues. The CDR3 nucleotides are TGTGCCTGGAGCACCTCAGGGGGGAAAGGTCAGCCCCAGCATTTT. The encoded protein is CAWSTSGGKGQPQHF.

The gene calls are TRBV27 and TRBJ2-7, with 7 nucleotides matching TRBD1. Looked up from germline, CDR1 is MNHEY and CDR2 is SMNVEV (reference sequence). V gave up 5 bases and J gave up 3 bases; unmatched junction bases: 4. The CDR3 is 13 residues long. CDR3 nucleotides: TGTGCCAGCAGTCCTGGACAGGACTACGAGCAGTACTTC. This sequence encodes CASSPGQDYEQYF.

This rearrangement joins TRBV6-1 to TRBJ2-1; tentative D call: TRBD1 (6 bases). The length of the CDR3 is 14 residues. Trimming removed 1 base at V and 6 bases at J, with 10 bases between. Per germline, CDR1 MNHNS and CDR2 SASEGT. CDR3 bases: TGTGCCAGCAGTGAAGGGACAGTCAGCAATGAGCAGTTCTTC. Encoded protein: CASSEGTVSNEQFF.

The V gene is TRBV3-1 (or the pseudogene TRBV3-2), the J gene TRBJ2-6, with 8 bases matching TRBD1. Germline trimming cut 4 bases from V and 4 bases from J; bases unmatched to any gene: 12. The CDR3 is 18 amino acids. In germline, CDR1 is LGHDT, CDR2 YNNKEL (reference sequence). Here the CDR3 reads CASSRPDRGAAGANVLTF. In DNA, the CDR3 is TGTGCCAGCAGCCGACCCGACAGGGGAGCAGCGGGGGCCAACGTCCTGACTTTC.

The V and J genes are TRBV6-1 and TRBJ1-2, with 9 bases fitting TRBD1. The CDR3 extends over 16 amino acids. Looked up from germline, CDR1 is MNHNS and CDR2 is SASEGT. Germline trimming cut 4 bases from V and 6 bases from J; bases unmatched to any gene: 12. CDR3 residues: CASSAGLGQGTDGYTF. The DNA for the CDR3 is TGTGCCAGCAGTGCCGGCCTAGGACAGGGGACAGATGGCTACACCTTC.

This rearrangement joins TRBV5-1 to TRBJ2-3; possible D gene TRBD2, 8 bases. The CDR3 is 16 residues long. V dropped 4 bases and J dropped 6 bases, with 21 bases sitting between them. Germline values: CDR1 SGHRS, CDR2 YFSETQ. This CDR3 reads CASSRGTAGVLDTQYF. The CDR3 DNA reads as TGCGCCAGCAGCCGGGGGACAGCGGGAGTTCTGGATACGCAGTATTTT.